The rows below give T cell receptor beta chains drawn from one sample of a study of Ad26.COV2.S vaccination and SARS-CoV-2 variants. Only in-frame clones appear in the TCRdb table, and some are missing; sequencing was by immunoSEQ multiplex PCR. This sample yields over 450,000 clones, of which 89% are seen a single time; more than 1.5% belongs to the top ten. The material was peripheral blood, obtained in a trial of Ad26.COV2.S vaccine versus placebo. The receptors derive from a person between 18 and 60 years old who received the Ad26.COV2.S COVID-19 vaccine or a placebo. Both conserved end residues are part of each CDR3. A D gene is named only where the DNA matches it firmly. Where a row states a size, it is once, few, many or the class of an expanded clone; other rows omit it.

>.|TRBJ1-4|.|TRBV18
CASSPHRAGPNEKLFF
TGTGCCAGCTCACCCCACCGGGCAGGGCCTAATGAAAAACTGTTTTTT
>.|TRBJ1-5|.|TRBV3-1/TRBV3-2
CASSPSTRGPKGQPQHF
TGTGCCAGCAGCCCTTCCACCAGGGGCCCCAAAGGGCAGCCCCAGCATTTT
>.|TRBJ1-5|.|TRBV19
CASSGVNQPQHF
TGTGCCAGTAGTGGGGTGAATCAGCCCCAGCATTTT
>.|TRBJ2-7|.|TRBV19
CASSIGAGRASYEQYF
TGTGCCAGTAGTATAGGTGCTGGCCGGGCCTCCTACGAGCAGTACTTC
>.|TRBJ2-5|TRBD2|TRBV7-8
CASSLPTSGRETQYF
TGTGCCAGCAGCCTACCGACTAGCGGGAGAGAGACCCAGTACTTC
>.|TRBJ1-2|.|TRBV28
CASSLSRGAYGYTF
TGTGCCAGCAGTTTATCGCGGGGGGCATATGGCTACACCTTC
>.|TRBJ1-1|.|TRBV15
CATYGTNYTEAFF
TGTGCCACCTACGGGACAAATTACACTGAAGCTTTCTTT
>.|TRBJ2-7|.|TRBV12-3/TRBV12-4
CASSFRRAEQYF
TGTGCCAGCAGTTTCCGGCGAGCAGAGCAGTACTTC
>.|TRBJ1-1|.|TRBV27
CASSRALPRLNTEAFF
TGTGCCAGCAGCCGCGCCCTCCCACGGCTGAACACTGAAGCTTTCTTT
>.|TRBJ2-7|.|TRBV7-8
CASSLGGASYEQYF
TGTGCCAGCAGCTTAGGGGGGGCCTCCTACGAGCAGTACTTC
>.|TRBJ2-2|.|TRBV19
CASRTGSGELFF
TGTGCCAGTAGGACCGGGTCCGGGGAGCTGTTTTTT
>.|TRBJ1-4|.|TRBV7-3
CASPPWRGPRKEKLFF
TGTGCCAGTCCGCCTTGGAGGGGCCCCCGAAAGGAAAAACTGTTTTTT
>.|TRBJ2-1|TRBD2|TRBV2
CASTGTSVYNEQFF
TGTGCCAGCACTGGGACTAGCGTGTACAATGAGCAGTTCTTC
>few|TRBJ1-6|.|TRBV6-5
CASSEHNSPLHF
TGTGCCAGCAGCGAGCATAATTCACCCCTCCACTTT
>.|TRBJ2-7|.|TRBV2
CATGIFGTLDYEQYF
TGTGCCACCGGGATATTCGGAACCCTGGACTACGAGCAGTACTTC
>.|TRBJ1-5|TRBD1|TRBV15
CATSRGQGNSNQPQHF
TGTGCCACCAGCAGAGGACAGGGGAATAGCAATCAGCCCCAGCATTTT
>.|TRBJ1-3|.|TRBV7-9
CASRTGARGRGMSGNTIYF
TGTGCCAGCCGAACCGGGGCCCGGGGCAGGGGCATGTCTGGAAACACCATATATTTT
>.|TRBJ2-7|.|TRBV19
CASSAPFGTSNHEQYF
TGTGCCAGTAGTGCCCCGTTCGGGACATCAAACCACGAGCAGTACTTC
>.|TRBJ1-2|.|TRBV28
CASSLGRTRGYTF
TGTGCCAGCAGTTTAGGAAGGACTAGGGGCTACACCTTC
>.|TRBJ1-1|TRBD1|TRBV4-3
CASSQDFTGVNTEAFF
TGCGCCAGCAGCCAAGATTTCACAGGGGTTAACACTGAAGCTTTCTTT
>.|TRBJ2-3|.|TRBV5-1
CASSLDWNAPDTQYF
TGCGCCAGCTCTCTGGACTGGAACGCTCCAGATACGCAGTATTTT
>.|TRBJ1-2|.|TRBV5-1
CASSWSSAGINYGYTF
TGCGCCAGCAGCTGGTCGAGTGCAGGGATAAACTATGGCTACACCTTC
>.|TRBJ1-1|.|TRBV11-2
CASSANTNTEAFF
TGTGCCAGCAGCGCGAACACCAACACTGAAGCTTTCTTT
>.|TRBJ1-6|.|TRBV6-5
CASSQQGGSPLHF
TGTGCCAGCAGCCAACAGGGAGGGTCACCCCTCCACTTT
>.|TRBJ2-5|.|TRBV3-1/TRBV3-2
CASSRAVFQETQYF
TGTGCCAGCAGCCGCGCAGTGTTTCAAGAGACCCAGTACTTC
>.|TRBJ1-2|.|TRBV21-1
CASTRDRGNYGYTF
TGTGCCAGCACCAGGGACAGGGGAAACTATGGCTACACCTTC
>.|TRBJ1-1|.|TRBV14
CASSQVNGNTEAFF
TGTGCCAGCAGCCAAGTGAATGGAAACACTGAAGCTTTCTTT
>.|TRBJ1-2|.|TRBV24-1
CATSSTGTPYGYTF
TGTGCCACCAGCTCGACAGGTACCCCCTATGGCTACACCTTC
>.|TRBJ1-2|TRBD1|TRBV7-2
CASSLVYGDRGKDGYTF
TGTGCCAGCAGCTTAGTTTACGGCGACAGGGGGAAGGATGGCTACACCTTC
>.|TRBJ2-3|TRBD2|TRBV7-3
CASAGGHNTDTQYF
TGTGCCAGCGCGGGAGGACATAACACAGATACGCAGTATTTT
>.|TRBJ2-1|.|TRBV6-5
CASSYSGPPEQFF
TGTGCCAGCAGTTACTCGGGCCCACCAGAGCAGTTCTTC
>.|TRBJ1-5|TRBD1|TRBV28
CASQPRDRGIQPQHF
TGTGCCAGTCAACCACGGGACAGGGGCATCCAGCCCCAGCATTTT
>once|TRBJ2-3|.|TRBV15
CATSGDPTFRDTQYF
TGTGCCACCAGCGGGGACCCCACCTTTAGAGATACGCAGTATTTT
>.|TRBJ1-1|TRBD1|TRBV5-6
CASSLRTGAGTEAFF
TGTGCCAGCAGCTTAAGGACAGGGGCCGGCACTGAAGCTTTCTTT
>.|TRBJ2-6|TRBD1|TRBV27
CASSSQGTALFTSSGANVLTF
TGTGCCAGCAGTTCCCAGGGGACAGCTCTTTTTACTTCCTCTGGGGCCAACGTCCTGACTTTC
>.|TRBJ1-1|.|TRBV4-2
CASSQDPTPRGLNTEAFF
TGTGCCAGCAGCCAAGATCCTACACCCAGGGGCTTGAACACTGAAGCTTTCTTT
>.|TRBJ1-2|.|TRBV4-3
CASSHSADTYYGYTF
TGCGCCAGCAGCCACTCCGCGGACACCTACTATGGCTACACCTTC
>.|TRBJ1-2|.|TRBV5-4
CASSRTGSYGYTF
TGTGCCAGCAGCCGTACAGGTTCCTATGGCTACACCTTC
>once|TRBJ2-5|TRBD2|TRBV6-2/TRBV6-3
CASSYSIGGRQETQYF
TGTGCCAGCAGTTACTCGATTGGCGGGAGGCAAGAGACCCAGTACTTC
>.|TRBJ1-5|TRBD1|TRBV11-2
CASSLGGQGRSQPQHF
TGTGCCAGCAGCTTAGGGGGACAGGGGCGAAGTCAGCCCCAGCATTTT
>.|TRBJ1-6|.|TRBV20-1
CSARNNSPLHF
TGCAGTGCTAGAAATAATTCACCCCTCCACTTT
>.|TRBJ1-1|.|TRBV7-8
CASSPDRFLFTEAFF
TGTGCCAGCAGCCCTGACAGGTTTCTGTTCACTGAAGCTTTCTTT
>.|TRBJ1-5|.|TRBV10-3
CAISSGHPGQPQHF
TGTGCCATCAGTTCAGGTCACCCCGGTCAGCCCCAGCATTTT
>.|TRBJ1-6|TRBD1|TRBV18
CASSPQGQGAKRPDSPLHF
TGTGCCAGCTCACCCCAAGGACAGGGGGCCAAGCGGCCCGATTCACCCCTCCACTTT
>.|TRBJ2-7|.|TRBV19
CASSILTGSSYEQYF
TGTGCCAGTAGTATACTAACAGGGAGCTCCTACGAGCAGTACTTC